The clone carrying this T cell receptor beta chain was seen many times. Its antigen is unidentified. The CDR3 is 17 amino acids. Trimming removed 3 bases from V and 2 bases from J; junction bases left unmatched: 8. CDR1 and CDR2 (germline): DFQATT, SNEGSKA (reference sequence). These data belong to a study of CD8 T cells in ankylosing spondylitis. Study-wide points: In ankylosing spondylitis patients, matched synovial fluid reportedly showed significant enrichment of disease-linked clones. As for the disease-linked clones, they showed a CD8+ phenotype and occurred at relatively low frequencies in peripheral blood. Ankylosing spondylitis blood seemed to carry a telltale TCR beta motif made of under 10 highly homologous variants.

Libraries of TCR beta came from quantitative 5'-RACE with molecular barcodes. MiXCR, run by TCRdb on the 5' RACE reads, gives a single entry per CDR3 protein. The sample has under 300,000 distinct CDR3 sequences, approximately 12% seen once; the top ten hold 6% to 7.5%. The source of this sequence is a male donor with ankylosing spondylitis or in good health (not recorded which). The chain employs TRBV20-1 and TRBJ2-3, with TRBD2 matching 13 bases. Specimen: blood, either unsorted or a sorted T cell fraction (not recorded which). The CDR3 bases are TGCAGTGCTAGCCTTAGACTAGCGGGGGGAGTCACAGATACGCAGTATTTT. Translated: CSASLRLAGGVTDTQYF.